These 22 T cell receptor beta chains share one sample of origin, sequenced in a study of T cell repertoires in cytomegalovirus infection. No cognate antigen is known for these TCRs. A single record per CDR3 protein comes from TCRdb applying MiXCR to the reads. Of roughly 920,000 distinct CDR3 sequences in the sample, about a third were seen once. The input for sequencing was cultured CD8+ T cells from PBMCs, taken from culture after CMV antigen stimulation. Receptors originate from a human donor in good health (CMV status not recorded). Some clones in this sample may be carry-over from other donors' samples.

This chain links TRBV10-3 with TRBJ1-2; TRBD1 agrees at 7 bases. The CDR3 is 15 residues long. Trimming at V came to 3 bases and at J to 1 base, leaving 5 bases not matched to a gene. The V gene's germline CDR1 is ENHRY and CDR2 SYGVKD. The CDR3 region has the DNA TGTGCCATCAGTGAACCGGGACAGAATAACTATGGCTACACCTTC. Translation gives CAISEPGQNNYGYTF.

J is TRBJ1-2 and V is TRBV6-5, with a possible D match to TRBD1 (5 bases). Germline V gene data show CDR1 as MNHEY and CDR2 as SVGAGI. Trimming removed 2 bases from V and 6 bases from J, with 13 bases in between. The CDR3 sequence is 14 residues long. CDR3 in amino acids: CASSYVRGMDGYTF. As DNA, the CDR3 is TGTGCCAGCAGTTACGTGCGGGGGATGGATGGCTACACCTTC.

Details on this clonotype: The germline gene is not matched at one end of the junction; a read error may be the cause. The chain couples TRBV27 to TRBJ1-2, with a tentative D call TRBD1 (5 bases). Germline V gives CDR1 MNHEY, CDR2 SMNVEV (reference sequence). This CDR3 comprises 14 residues. The CDR3 loop is CTSSLGEPWYGYTF. Written as DNA, the CDR3 is TGTACCAGCAGTTTGGGGGAGCCCTGGTATGGCTACACCTTC.

This clonotype showed up just once. This rearrangement joins TRBV10-3 to TRBJ1-6, with TRBD1 identical over 9 bases. The CDR3 has 15 amino acids. From germline, CDR1 is ENHRY and CDR2 SYGVKD. V trimming: 3 bases; J trimming: 6 bases; junction bases outside the gene matches: 3. This CDR3 reads CAISDGTGFNSPLHF. In DNA form, the CDR3 reads TGTGCCATCAGTGACGGGACAGGGTTTAATTCACCCCTCCACTTT.

The table lists this clonotype with many counts. The chain links TRBV7-2 to TRBJ2-5, with 14 bases identical to TRBD2. Per the germline V gene, CDR1 is SGHTA and CDR2 is FQGNSA. V was pared by 5 bases and J by 5 bases, with 13 bases of the junction left unmatched. The CDR3 spans 18 residues. The CDR3 DNA reads as TGTGCCAGCAGCCTAGGACTAGCGGGGGGTATAGGGGGGGAGACCCAGTACTTC. Protein: CASSLGLAGGIGGETQYF. Combining the CDR3 with reference TRBV7-2 and TRBJ2-5 gives the whole variable domain GAGVSQSPSNKVTEKGKDVELRCDPISGHTALYWYRQSLGQGLEFLIYFQGNSAPDKSGLPSDRFSAERTGGSVSTLTIQRTQQEDSAVYLCASSLGLAGGIGGETQYFGPGTRLLVL.

This chain connects TRBV27 to TRBJ2-3; maybe TRBD1 (5 bases). The germline V gene encodes CDR1 MNHEY and CDR2 SMNVEV (reference sequence). The CDR3 contains 14 residues. V shed 0 bases and J shed 6 bases, with 10 bases lying between them. CDR3 sequence: CASSLSAGSDTQYF. CDR3 nucleotide sequence: TGTGCCAGCAGTTTATCGGCAGGGTCGGATACGCAGTATTTT.

The table lists this clonotype with a count of one. The chain employs TRBV19 and TRBJ2-5; TRBD2 aligns across 15 bases. The CDR3 extends over 21 amino acids. The J segment lost 4 bases and the V segment lost 5 bases, leaving 20 bases of the junction unmatched. Germline lookup yields CDR1 LNHDA and CDR2 SQIVND (reference sequence). In DNA, the CDR3 is TGTGCCAGTAGTCAAACCCCCGGGACTAGCGGGGGGCCGGTCTGGGGAGAGACCCAGTACTTC. This encodes CASSQTPGTSGGPVWGETQYF.

A few counts support this clonotype. The chain carries TRBV11-2 and TRBJ1-2; D not resolved. The V gene's germline CDR1 is SGHAT and CDR2 FQNNGV. V was shortened by 0 bases and J by 0 bases, with 8 bases between the two germline ends. The CDR3 length is 15 residues. CDR3 in amino acids: CASSLEGRSNYGYTF. CDR3 DNA: TGTGCCAGCAGCTTAGAAGGCAGGTCTAACTATGGCTACACCTTC.

This clonotype was recorded many times. The chain combines TRBV7-9 with TRBJ1-6; weak D call: TRBD1 (5 bases). The CDR3 is made up of 14 amino acids. Germline values: CDR1 SEHNR, CDR2 FQNEAQ (reference sequence). The V end lost 5 bases, the J end lost 8 bases, and 13 bases lay between the germline ends. The CDR3 region is CASSDWGWDSPLHF. The CDR3 DNA sequence: TGTGCCAGCAGCGACTGGGGCTGGGATTCACCCCTCCACTTT.

This clonotype was observed many times. This chain connects TRBV7-2 to TRBJ1-1; no definite D call. The CDR3 runs 13 residues. Germline loops: CDR1 SGHTA, CDR2 FQGNSA. V was trimmed by 3 bases and J by 3 bases, leaving 8 bases between them. CDR3 residues: CASSFIRDTEAFF. The CDR3 bases are TGTGCCAGCAGCTTCATCAGAGACACTGAAGCTTTCTTT.

This chain connects TRBV5-3 to TRBJ2-7, with D tentatively TRBD1 (6 bases). TRBV5-3 is an open reading frame, and its role is uncertain. The CDR3 is made up of 13 amino acids. V lost 8 bases and J lost 5, with 17 bases in between. The CDR3 loop is CASSPKGHNEQYF. As DNA, the CDR3 is TGTGCCAGCAGCCCTAAGGGACACAACGAGCAGTACTTC.

This clonotype has ten or more counts. The CDR3 coding sequence is TGTGCCACGCTAAGTCCTCCGACTAGCGGGCAAGAGACCCAGTACTTC. Its protein product is CATLSPPTSGQETQYF. V and J are TRBV7-8 and TRBJ2-5, with 10 bases aligning to TRBD2. The V gene's germline CDR1 is SGHVS and CDR2 FQNEAQ. There are 16 residues in the CDR3. The V gene end was trimmed by 10 bases and the J gene end by 2 bases; junction bases not matched to a gene: 13.

This clonotype was observed a handful of times. V is TRBV7-9 and J is TRBJ2-7; D not resolved. Per the germline V gene, CDR1 is SEHNR and CDR2 is FQNEAQ (reference sequence). This CDR3 contains 17 residues. The V end was cut by 0 bases, the J end by 3 bases, with 18 bases between. CDR3 region: CASSLADFLGPIYEQYV. In nucleotides, the CDR3 is TGTGCCAGCAGCTTAGCCGACTTCCTAGGGCCCATCTACGAGCAGTACGTC.

The chain uses TRBV5-3 and TRBJ2-2, with 7 bases identical to TRBD1. TRBV5-3 is labeled an ORF, and its function is uncertain. This CDR3 is built from 16 residues. The V and J ends lost 1 base and 0 bases, in that order; junction bases with no gene match: 3. The CDR3 nucleotides are TGTGCCAGAAGCTTGAAAGGGACAGCGAACACCGGGGAGCTGTTTTTT. This encodes CARSLKGTANTGELFF.

The V call is TRBV12-3 or TRBV12-4, the J call TRBJ2-3; D is ambiguous. V was pared by 5 bases and J by 1 base, with 22 bases between. This CDR3 comprises 18 residues. This CDR3 reads CASSPPLGEHEGTDTQYF. In DNA, the CDR3 is TGTGCCAGCAGTCCGCCGCTAGGCGAGCATGAAGGCACAGATACGCAGTATTTT.

This clonotype was seen a handful of times. V usage is TRBV7-6 and J usage is TRBJ2-1; 7 nucleotides line up with TRBD1. Germline trimming cut 2 bases from V and 7 bases from J; bases unmatched to any gene: 5. CDR3 length: 14 residues. Per germline, CDR1 SGHVS and CDR2 FNYEAQ. CDR3: CASSLTSRGNEQFF. The CDR3 DNA reads as TGTGCCAGCAGCTTAACTTCCAGGGGGAATGAGCAGTTCTTC.

This clonotype was found a few times. CDR3 sequence (DNA): TGCGCCAGCAGTGGAGTCCTCCGGGACAGGGCCGTCTTAACTTACAATGAGCAGTTCTTC. Encoded protein: CASSGVLRDRAVLTYNEQFF. The rearrangement uses TRBV10-2 and TRBJ2-1, with 9 bases matching TRBD1. Germline assignment: CDR1 WSHSY and CDR2 SAAADI. The length of the CDR3 is 20 residues. The V gene end was trimmed by 4 bases and the J gene end by 4 bases; junction bases not matched to a gene: 20.

This clonotype occurred a few times. One end of the junction varies from germline; a read error may be responsible. The rearrangement links TRBV7-7 to TRBJ2-2; TRBD1 might be the D (5 bases). The CDR3 covers 13 residues. Germline loops: CDR1 SSHAT, CDR2 FNYEAQ (reference sequence). The CDR3 here is CASSLEQDGELFF. In DNA, the CDR3 is TGTGCTAGCAGCTTAGAACAGGACGGGGAGCTGTTTTTT.

Only a few counts were recorded for this clonotype. The rearrangement uses TRBV7-9 and TRBJ1-5; D might be TRBD1 (5 bases). Germline V CDR1 and CDR2: SEHNR, FQNEAQ (reference sequence). The ends were cut back, 4 bases at V and 4 bases at J, with 14 bases in the middle. CDR3 length: 15 residues. This chain's CDR3 is CASSWGGRGNQPQHF. The CDR3 nucleotides read TGTGCCAGCAGCTGGGGGGGAAGGGGAAATCAGCCCCAGCATTTT.

This clonotype was seen a few times. This chain uses TRBV4-1 with TRBJ1-1; D call uncertain. Germline V gene lookup returns CDR1 MGHRA and CDR2 YSYEKL. V gave up 0 bases and J gave up 5 bases, with 10 bases separating them. CDR3 size: 14 residues. The CDR3 reads CASSQEGFGTEAFF. The DNA of the CDR3 is TGCGCCAGCAGCCAAGAAGGGTTTGGGACTGAAGCTTTCTTT.

The V and J genes are TRBV18 and TRBJ2-1; maybe TRBD1 (5 bases). V lost 6 bases and J lost 2, with 14 bases in between. CDR3 size: 15 residues. Per the germline V gene, CDR1 is KGHSH and CDR2 is LQKENI. The CDR3 loop reads CASSPGFKAYNEQFF. The CDR3 DNA follows: TGTGCCAGCTCTCCAGGGTTCAAAGCCTACAATGAGCAGTTCTTC.

The V gene is TRBV2, the J gene TRBJ1-2, with D perhaps matching TRBD1 (6 bases). CDR3 length: 14 residues. Trimming pared 6 bases from V and 1 base from J, leaving 12 bases between. Germline-derived CDR1 and CDR2 are SNHLY and FYNNEI. CDR3 protein: CASSRQEINYGYTF. Written as DNA, the CDR3 is TGTGCCAGCAGCCGACAGGAAATTAACTATGGCTACACCTTC.